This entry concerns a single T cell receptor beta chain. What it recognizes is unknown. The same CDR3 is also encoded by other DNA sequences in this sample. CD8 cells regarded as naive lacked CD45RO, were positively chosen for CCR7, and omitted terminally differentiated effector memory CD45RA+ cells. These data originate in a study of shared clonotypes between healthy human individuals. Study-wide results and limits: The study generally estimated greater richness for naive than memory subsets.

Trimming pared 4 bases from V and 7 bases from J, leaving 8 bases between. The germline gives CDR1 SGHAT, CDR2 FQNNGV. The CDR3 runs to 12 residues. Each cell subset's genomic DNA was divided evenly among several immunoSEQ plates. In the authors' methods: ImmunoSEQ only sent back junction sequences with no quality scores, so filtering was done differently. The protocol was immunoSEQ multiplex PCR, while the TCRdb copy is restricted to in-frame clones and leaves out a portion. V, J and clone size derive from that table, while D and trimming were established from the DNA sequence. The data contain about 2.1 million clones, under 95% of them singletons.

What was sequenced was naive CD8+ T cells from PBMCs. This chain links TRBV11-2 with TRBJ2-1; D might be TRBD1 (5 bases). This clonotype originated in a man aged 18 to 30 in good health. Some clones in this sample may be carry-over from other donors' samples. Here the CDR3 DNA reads TGTGCCAGCAGCTCTCAGGGTAATGAGCAGTTCTTC. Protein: CASSSQGNEQFF.